The count of the clone carrying this T cell receptor beta chain is one. Enrollment of patients from Seattle took place during active infection, with longitudinal follow-up. There are 15 residues in the CDR3. V lost 6 bases, J lost 0 bases, and 4 bases stayed unmatched. CDR1 is SEHNR, CDR2 FQNEAQ, per germline (reference sequence). This specimen belongs to a study of blood T cell repertoires in COVID-19. Methods used by the authors: The assay estimated nucleated cells by amplifying reference gene primers. Generated by immunoSEQ multiplex PCR, the TCRdb table keeps only in-frame clones and is missing some. Clonal size and the V and J genes are those of that table, whereas D and trimming came from the DNA. The profile covers roughly 53,000 clones, with about 90% appearing a single time and approximately 2.1% taken by the ten largest.

The sample comprised peripheral blood. The sequence derives from a woman aged 80 or over with COVID-19, enrolled during active disease. The chain uses TRBV7-9 and TRBJ1-3; 8 positions match TRBD1. CDR3 DNA: TGTGCCAGCAGGCCGACAGGGGACTCTGGAAACACCATATATTTT. As protein: CASRPTGDSGNTIYF.